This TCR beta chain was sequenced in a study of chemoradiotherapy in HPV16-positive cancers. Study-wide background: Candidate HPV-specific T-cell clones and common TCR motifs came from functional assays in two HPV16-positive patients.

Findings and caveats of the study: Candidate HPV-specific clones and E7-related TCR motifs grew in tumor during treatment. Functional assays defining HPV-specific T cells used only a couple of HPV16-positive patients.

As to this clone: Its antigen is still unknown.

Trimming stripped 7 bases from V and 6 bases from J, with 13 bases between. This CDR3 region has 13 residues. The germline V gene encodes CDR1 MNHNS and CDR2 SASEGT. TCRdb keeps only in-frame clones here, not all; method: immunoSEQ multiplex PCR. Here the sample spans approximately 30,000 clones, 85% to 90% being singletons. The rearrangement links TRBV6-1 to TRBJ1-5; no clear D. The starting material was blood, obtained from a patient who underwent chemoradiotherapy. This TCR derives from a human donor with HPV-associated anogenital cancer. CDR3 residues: CASISTVGQPQHF. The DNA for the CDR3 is TGTGCCAGCATTTCCACCGTCGGTCAGCCCCAGCATTTT.